This TCR beta chain was captured by sequencing in a study of T-cell reconstitution after alpha-beta-depleted transplantation in children. Study results and limitations: After transplant, at about two months, alpha-beta T cells were reportedly derived from several hundred expanded graft clones. Some patients' high day-60 TCRbeta diversity was traced to surviving recipient T cells and thymic progenitors. Once a year had passed after transplant, T-cell counts and diversity came mostly from newly produced T cells.

The CDR3 loop spans 15 amino acids. V was cut by 5 bases and J by 6 bases, with 19 bases left in between. Germline V CDR1 and CDR2: SGHAT, FQNNGV. Preparation of the TCRbeta library used unique molecular identifiers. MiXCR, run by TCRdb on the PCR reads, gives a single entry per CDR3 protein. The repertoire holds around 210,000 distinct CDR3 sequences, with approximately 7% as singletons. On this clonotype itself: Its antigen is undetermined.

The chain carries TRBV11-2 and TRBJ1-1; D unclear. This TCR was recovered from a boy aged 2 to 10 with acute lymphoblastic leukemia, due to receive a stem cell transplant. The source was PBMCs, collected before TCRalphabeta/CD19-depleted stem cell transplant. The CDR3: CASSPDAGLGAEAFF. The CDR3 region has the DNA TGTGCCAGCAGCCCAGACGCCGGACTAGGCGCTGAAGCTTTCTTT.